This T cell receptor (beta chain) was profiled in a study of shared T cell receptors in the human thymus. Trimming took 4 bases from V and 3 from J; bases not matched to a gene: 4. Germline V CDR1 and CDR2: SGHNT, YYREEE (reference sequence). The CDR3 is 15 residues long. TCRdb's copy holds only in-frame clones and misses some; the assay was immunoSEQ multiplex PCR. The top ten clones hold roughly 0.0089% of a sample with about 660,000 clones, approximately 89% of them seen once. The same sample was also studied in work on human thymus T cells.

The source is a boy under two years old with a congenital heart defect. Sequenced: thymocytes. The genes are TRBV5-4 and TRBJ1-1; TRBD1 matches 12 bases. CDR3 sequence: CASSQGQGADTEAFF. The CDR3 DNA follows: TGTGCCAGCAGCCAGGGACAGGGGGCGGACACTGAAGCTTTCTTT. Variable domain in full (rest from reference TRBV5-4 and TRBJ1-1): ETGVTQSPTHLIKTRGQQVTLRCSSQSGHNTVSWYQQALGQGPQFIFQYYREEENGRGNFPPRFSGLQFPNYSSELNVNALELDDSALYLCASSQGQGADTEAFFGQGTRLTVV.